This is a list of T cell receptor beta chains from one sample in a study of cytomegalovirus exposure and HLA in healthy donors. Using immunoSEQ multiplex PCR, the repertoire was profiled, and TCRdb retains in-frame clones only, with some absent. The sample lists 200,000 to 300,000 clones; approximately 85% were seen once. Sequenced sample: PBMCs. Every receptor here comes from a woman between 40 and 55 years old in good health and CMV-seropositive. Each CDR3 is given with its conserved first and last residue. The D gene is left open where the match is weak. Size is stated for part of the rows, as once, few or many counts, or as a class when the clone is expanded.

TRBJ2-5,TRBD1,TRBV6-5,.,CATGQGVGETQYF,TGTGCCACTGGACAGGGGGTTGGAGAGACCCAGTACTTC
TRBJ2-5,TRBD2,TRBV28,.,CASTTGGSRLETQYF,TGTGCCAGCACCACTGGCGGGAGTCGTTTGGAGACCCAGTACTTC
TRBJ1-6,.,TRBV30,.,CAWDSMNTPLHF,TGTGCCTGGGACAGCATGAACACCCCCCTCCACTTT
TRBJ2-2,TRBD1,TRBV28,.,CASSPRTGRNTGELFF,TGTGCCAGCAGTCCCCGGACAGGGAGGAACACCGGGGAGCTGTTTTTT
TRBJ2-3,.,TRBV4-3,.,CASSQEASFTDTQYF,TGCGCCAGCAGCCAAGAAGCTAGTTTCACAGATACGCAGTATTTT
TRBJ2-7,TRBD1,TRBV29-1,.,CSVVGTGVGTYEQYF,TGCAGCGTTGTAGGGACAGGGGTCGGGACCTACGAGCAGTACTTC
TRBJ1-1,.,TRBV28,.,CASSQTDLNTEAFF,TGTGCCAGCAGTCAGACAGACTTGAACACTGAAGCTTTCTTT
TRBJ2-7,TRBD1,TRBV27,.,CASSSLGGPSEQYF,TGTGCCAGCAGCTCCTTAGGGGGCCCTTCCGAGCAGTACTTC
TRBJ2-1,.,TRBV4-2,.,CASSHLKDSQDGLFF,TGTGCCAGCAGCCACTTGAAGGACAGTCAAGACGGGCTGTTCTTC
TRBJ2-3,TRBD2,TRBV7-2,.,CASSLAQLAGEKDTQYF,TGTGCCAGCAGCTTAGCCCAACTAGCGGGGGAGAAAGATACGCAGTATTTT
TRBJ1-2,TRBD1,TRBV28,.,CASSRTGGLYGYTF,TGTGCCAGCAGTCGAACAGGGGGACTCTATGGCTACACCTTC
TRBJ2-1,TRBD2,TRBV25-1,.,CASSDTGTSDYNEQFF,TGTGCCAGCAGTGATACCGGGACTAGCGACTACAATGAGCAGTTCTTC
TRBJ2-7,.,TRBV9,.,CASSVGINTYEQYF,TGTGCCAGCAGCGTAGGTATTAACACCTACGAGCAGTACTTC
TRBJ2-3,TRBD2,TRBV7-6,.,CASSPMTSGIDTQYF,TGTGCCAGCAGCCCCATGACTAGCGGGATAGATACGCAGTATTTT
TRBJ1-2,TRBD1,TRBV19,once,CASSRQGDGYTF,TGTGCCAGTAGCCGACAGGGGGATGGCTACACCTTC
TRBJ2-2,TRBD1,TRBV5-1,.,CASTHDREDYTGELFF,TGCGCCAGCACCCATGACAGGGAAGACTACACCGGGGAGCTGTTTTTT
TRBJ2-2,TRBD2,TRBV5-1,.,CASSYGLAGANTGELFF,TGCGCCAGCAGCTACGGACTAGCGGGAGCCAACACCGGGGAGCTGTTTTTT
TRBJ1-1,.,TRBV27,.,CASRRLLNTEAFF,TGTGCCAGCAGGAGACTATTGAACACTGAAGCTTTCTTT
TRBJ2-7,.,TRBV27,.,CASSWGGSSYEQYF,TGTGCCAGCAGTTGGGGCGGCAGCTCCTACGAGCAGTACTTC
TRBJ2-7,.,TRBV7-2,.,CASSLAGLLGYEQYF,TGTGCCAGCAGCTTAGCTGGGCTTCTGGGCTACGAGCAGTACTTC
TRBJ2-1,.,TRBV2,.,CASSRRDLRGNEQFF,TGTGCCAGCAGTAGACGGGACTTGCGGGGCAATGAGCAGTTCTTC
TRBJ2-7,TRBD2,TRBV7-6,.,CASSGAGAPYEQYF,TGTGCCAGCAGCGGAGCGGGAGCCCCTTACGAGCAGTACTTC
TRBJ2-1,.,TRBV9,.,CASSASFTGNEQFF,TGTGCCAGCAGCGCCTCTTTTACGGGGAATGAGCAGTTCTTC
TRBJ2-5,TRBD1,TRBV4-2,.,CASSQAGQGASETQYF,TGTGCCAGCAGCCAAGCCGGACAGGGGGCCTCAGAGACCCAGTACTTC
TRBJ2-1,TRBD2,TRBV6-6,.,CASRAGTSGPARFF,TGTGCCAGCAGAGCCGGGACTAGCGGCCCTGCGCGGTTCTTC
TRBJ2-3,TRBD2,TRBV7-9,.,CASSFRLAGSTDTQYF,TGTGCCAGCAGCTTTCGGCTAGCGGGAAGCACAGATACGCAGTATTTT